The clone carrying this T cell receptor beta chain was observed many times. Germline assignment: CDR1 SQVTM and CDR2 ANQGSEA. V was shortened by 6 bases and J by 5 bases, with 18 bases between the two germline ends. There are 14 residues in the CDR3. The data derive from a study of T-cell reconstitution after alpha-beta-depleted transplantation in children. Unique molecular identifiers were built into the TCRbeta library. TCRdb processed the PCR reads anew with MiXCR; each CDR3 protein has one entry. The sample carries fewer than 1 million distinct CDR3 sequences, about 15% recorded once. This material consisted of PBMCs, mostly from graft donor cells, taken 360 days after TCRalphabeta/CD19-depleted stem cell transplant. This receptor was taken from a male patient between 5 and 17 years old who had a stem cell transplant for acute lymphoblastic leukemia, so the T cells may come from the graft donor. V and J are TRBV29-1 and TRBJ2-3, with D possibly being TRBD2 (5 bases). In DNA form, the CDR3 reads TGCAGCGTGTGGCGGGCAGTAAGGCAAGATACGCAGTATTTT. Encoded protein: CSVWRAVRQDTQYF.